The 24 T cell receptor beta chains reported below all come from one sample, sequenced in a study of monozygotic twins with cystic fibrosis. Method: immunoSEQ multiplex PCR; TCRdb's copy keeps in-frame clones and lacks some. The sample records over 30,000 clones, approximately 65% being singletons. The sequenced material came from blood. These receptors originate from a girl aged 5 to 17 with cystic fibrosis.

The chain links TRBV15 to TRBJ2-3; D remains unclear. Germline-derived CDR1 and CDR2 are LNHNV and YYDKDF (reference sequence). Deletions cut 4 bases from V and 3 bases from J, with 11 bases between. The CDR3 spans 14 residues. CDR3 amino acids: CATSKKAVTDTQYF. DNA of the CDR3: TGTGCCACCAGCAAAAAGGCTGTGACAGATACGCAGTATTTT.

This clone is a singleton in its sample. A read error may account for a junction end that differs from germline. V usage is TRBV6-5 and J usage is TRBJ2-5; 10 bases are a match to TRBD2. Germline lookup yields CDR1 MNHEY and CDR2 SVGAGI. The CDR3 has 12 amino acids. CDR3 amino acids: CASSPAGGGWDF. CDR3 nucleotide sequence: TGTGCCAGCAGTCCAGCGGGAGGGGGCTGGGACTTC.

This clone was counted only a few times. The CDR3 loop is CSAQGRDGYTF. In DNA form, the CDR3 reads TGCAGCGCTCAGGGTCGGGATGGCTACACCTTC. The chain joins TRBV20-1 to TRBJ1-2, with D perhaps matching TRBD1 (5 bases). Looked up from germline, CDR1 is DFQATT and CDR2 is SNEGSKA (reference sequence). CDR3 size: 11 residues.

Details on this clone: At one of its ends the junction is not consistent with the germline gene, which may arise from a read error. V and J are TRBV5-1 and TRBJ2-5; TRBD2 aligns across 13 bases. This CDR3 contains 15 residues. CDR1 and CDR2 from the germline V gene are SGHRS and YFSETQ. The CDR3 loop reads CASTLGLAGQETQYF. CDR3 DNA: TGCGCCAGCACCTTGGGACTAGCGGGGCAAGAGACCCAGTACTTC.

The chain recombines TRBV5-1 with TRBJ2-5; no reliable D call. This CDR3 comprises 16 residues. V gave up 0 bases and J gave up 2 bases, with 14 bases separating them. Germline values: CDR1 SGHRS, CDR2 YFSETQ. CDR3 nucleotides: TGCGCCAGCAGCTTGGCCAAGGTAGCCGGGCAAGAGACCCAGTACTTC. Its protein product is CASSLAKVAGQETQYF. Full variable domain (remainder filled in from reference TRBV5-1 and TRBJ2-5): KAGVTQTPRYLIKTRGQQVTLSCSPISGHRSVSWYQQTPGQGLQFLFEYFSETQRNKGNFPGRFSGRQFSNSRSEMNVSTLELGDSALYLCASSLAKVAGQETQYFGPGTRLLVL.

This CDR3 is CASSLASYEQYF. Here the CDR3 DNA reads TGTGCCAGCAGCTTGGCGTCGTACGAGCAGTACTTC. The chain recombines TRBV5-5 with TRBJ2-7; D is uncertain. V was trimmed by 0 bases and J by 4 bases, leaving 5 bases between them. This CDR3 comprises 12 residues. Looked up from germline, CDR1 is SGHKS and CDR2 is YYEKEE (reference sequence).

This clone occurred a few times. This chain's CDR3 is CASSGSGPQHF. CDR3 nucleotide sequence: TGTGCCAGCAGTGGTAGTGGGCCCCAGCATTTT. The gene calls are TRBV2 and TRBJ1-5; D not certain. CDR3 size: 11 residues. Germline CDR1 SNHLY, CDR2 FYNNEI. V lost 4 bases and J 9 bases, leaving 7 bases between the germline ends.

Here the CDR3 reads CASRTFTGLGYGYTF. The CDR3 DNA is TGTGCCAGCAGGACCTTTACGGGACTCGGATATGGCTACACCTTC. The rearrangement joins TRBV27 to TRBJ1-2; TRBD1 is a possible D gene (5 bases). Trimming pared 6 bases from V and 5 bases from J, leaving 19 bases between. This CDR3 is built from 15 residues. Germline assignment: CDR1 MNHEY and CDR2 SMNVEV (reference sequence).

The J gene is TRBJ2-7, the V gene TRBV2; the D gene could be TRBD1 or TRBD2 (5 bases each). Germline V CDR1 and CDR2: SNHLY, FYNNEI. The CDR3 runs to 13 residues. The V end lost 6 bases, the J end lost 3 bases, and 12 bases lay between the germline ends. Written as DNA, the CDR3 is TGTGCCAGCAGCTACGGGACCTTCTACGAGCAGTACGTC. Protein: CASSYGTFYEQYV.

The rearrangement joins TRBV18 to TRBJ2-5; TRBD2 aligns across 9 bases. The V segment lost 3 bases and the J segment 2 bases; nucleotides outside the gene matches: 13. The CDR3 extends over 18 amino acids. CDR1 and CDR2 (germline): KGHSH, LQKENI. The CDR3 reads CASSPQSPGLAIQETQYF. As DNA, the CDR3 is TGTGCCAGCTCACCGCAGAGTCCTGGACTAGCGATACAAGAGACCCAGTACTTC.

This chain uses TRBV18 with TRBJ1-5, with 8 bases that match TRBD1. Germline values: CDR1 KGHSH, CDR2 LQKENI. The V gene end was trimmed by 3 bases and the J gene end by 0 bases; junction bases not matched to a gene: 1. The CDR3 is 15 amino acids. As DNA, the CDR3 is TGTGCCAGCTCACCCGGGACAGGTAGCAATCAGCCCCAGCATTTT. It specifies CASSPGTGSNQPQHF. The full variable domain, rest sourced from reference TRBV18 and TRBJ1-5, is NAGVMQNPRHLVRRRGQEARLRCSPMKGHSHVYWYRQLPEEGLKFMVYLQKENIIDESGMPKERFSAEFPKEGPSILRIQQVVRGDSAAYFCASSPGTGSNQPQHFGDGTRLSIL.

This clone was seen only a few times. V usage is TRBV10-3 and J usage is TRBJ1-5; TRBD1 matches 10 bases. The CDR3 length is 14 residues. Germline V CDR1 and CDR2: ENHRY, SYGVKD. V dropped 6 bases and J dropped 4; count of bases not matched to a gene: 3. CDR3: CAISEGQGNQPQHF. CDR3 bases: TGTGCCATCAGCGAGGGACAGGGGAATCAGCCCCAGCATTTT.

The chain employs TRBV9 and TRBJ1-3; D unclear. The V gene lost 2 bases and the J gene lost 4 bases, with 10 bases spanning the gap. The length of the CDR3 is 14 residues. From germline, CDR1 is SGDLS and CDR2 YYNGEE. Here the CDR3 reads CASSVSRGGNTIYF. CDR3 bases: TGTGCCAGCAGCGTCAGTAGAGGGGGAAACACCATATATTTT.

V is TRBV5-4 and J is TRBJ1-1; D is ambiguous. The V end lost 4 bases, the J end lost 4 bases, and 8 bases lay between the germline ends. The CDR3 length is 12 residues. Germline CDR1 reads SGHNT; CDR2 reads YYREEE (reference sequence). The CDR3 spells CASSPVGTEAFF. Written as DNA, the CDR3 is TGTGCCAGCAGCCCTGTAGGCACTGAAGCTTTCTTT.

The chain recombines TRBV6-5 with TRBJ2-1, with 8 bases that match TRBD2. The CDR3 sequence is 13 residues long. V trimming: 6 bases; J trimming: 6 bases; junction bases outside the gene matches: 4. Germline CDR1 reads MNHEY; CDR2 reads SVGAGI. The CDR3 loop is CASSPGTSNEQFF. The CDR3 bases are TGTGCCAGCAGCCCCGGGACTAGCAATGAGCAGTTCTTC.

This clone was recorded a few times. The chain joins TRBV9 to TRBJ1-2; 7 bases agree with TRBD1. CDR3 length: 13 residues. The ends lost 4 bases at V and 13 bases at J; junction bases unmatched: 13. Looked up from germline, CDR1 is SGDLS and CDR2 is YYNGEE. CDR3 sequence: CASSRSTGVGVTF. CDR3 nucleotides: TGTGCCAGCAGCAGGTCAACAGGGGTGGGTGTCACCTTC.

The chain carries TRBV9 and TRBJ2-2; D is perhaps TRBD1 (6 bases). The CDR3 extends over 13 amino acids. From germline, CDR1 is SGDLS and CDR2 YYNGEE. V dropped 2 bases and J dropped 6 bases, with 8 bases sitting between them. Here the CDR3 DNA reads TGTGCCAGCAGCGTGGACAGAGCCGGGGAGCTGTTTTTT. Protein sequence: CASSVDRAGELFF.

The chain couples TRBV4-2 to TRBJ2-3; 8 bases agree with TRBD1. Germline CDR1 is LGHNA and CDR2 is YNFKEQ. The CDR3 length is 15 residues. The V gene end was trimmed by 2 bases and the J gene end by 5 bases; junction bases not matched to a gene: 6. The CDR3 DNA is TGTGCCAGCAGCCAAAGTCAGGGGGCGGTAGATACGCAGTATTTT. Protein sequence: CASSQSQGAVDTQYF.

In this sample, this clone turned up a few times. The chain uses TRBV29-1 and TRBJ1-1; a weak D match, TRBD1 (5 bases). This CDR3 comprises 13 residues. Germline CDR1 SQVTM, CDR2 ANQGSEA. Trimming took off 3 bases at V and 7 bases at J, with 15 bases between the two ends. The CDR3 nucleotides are TGCAGCGTTGAGGGGGAGGGGTCTCTTGAAGCTTTCTTT. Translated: CSVEGEGSLEAFF.

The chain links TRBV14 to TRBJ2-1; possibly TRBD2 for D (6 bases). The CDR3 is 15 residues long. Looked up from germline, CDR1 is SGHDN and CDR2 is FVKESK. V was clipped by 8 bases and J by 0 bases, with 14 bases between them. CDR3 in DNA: TGTGCCAGCTCTAGCGACCGTTACTCCTACAATGAGCAGTTCTTC. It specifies CASSSDRYSYNEQFF.

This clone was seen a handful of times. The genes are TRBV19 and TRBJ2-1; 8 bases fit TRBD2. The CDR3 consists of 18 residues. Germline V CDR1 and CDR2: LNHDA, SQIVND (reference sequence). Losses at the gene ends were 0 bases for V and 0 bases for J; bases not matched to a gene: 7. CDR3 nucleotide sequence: TGTGCCAGTAGTATAGATCGGGAGGGAGGGGTCTCCTACAATGAGCAGTTCTTC. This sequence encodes CASSIDREGGVSYNEQFF.

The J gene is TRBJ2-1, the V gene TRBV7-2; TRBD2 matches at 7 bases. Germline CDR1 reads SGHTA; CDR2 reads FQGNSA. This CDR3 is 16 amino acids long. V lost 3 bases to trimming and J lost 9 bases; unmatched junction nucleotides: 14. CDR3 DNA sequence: TGTGCCAGCAGCTTTGATAACGGGAGGTTCACGAGTGAGCAGTTCTTC. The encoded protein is CASSFDNGRFTSEQFF.

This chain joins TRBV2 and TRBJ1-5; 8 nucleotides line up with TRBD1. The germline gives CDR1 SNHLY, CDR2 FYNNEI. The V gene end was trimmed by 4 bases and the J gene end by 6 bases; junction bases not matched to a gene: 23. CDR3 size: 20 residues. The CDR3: CASSGGQEWGISLSGQPQHF. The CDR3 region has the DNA TGTGCCAGCAGTGGGGGACAGGAGTGGGGCATTTCATTAAGCGGTCAGCCCCAGCATTTT.

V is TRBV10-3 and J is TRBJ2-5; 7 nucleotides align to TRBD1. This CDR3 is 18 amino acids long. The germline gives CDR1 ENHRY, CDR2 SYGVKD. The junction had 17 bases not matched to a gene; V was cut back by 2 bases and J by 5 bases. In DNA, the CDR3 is TGTGCCATCAGTGAGCAACGAGGTAGACAGGGCGCTCGGGAGACCCAGTACTTC. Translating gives CAISEQRGRQGARETQYF.